Listed below are T cell receptor beta chains from one sample, sequenced in a study of Ad26.COV2.S vaccination and SARS-CoV-2 variants. Libraries were prepared by immunoSEQ multiplex PCR; TCRdb keeps only in-frame clonotypes and omits some of them. The sample includes around 450,000 clones, nearly 90% of them seen just once. The source material was peripheral blood, sampled in a trial of Ad26.COV2.S vaccine versus placebo. These receptor sequences come from a person aged 18-65 years who received the Ad26.COV2.S COVID-19 vaccine or a placebo. CDR3s include the opening cysteine and the closing phenylalanine or tryptophan. Each record gives: D gene, V gene, J gene, clone size, CDR3 protein, CDR3 DNA. D genes are given only for firm matches. Rows give clone size only sometimes, using once, few, many, or a class for an expanded clone.

D: -; V: TRBV30; J: TRBJ1-2; size: -; CDR3: CAWSRRRNSNYGYTF; DNA: TGTGCCTGGAGTAGGCGCAGGAACTCCAACTATGGCTACACCTTC
D: -; V: TRBV5-1; J: TRBJ2-5; size: -; CDR3: CASSLSGVSVTQYF; DNA: TGCGCCAGCAGCTTATCAGGGGTGTCGGTGACCCAGTACTTC
D: -; V: TRBV7-3; J: TRBJ1-1; size: -; CDR3: CASRKGPNTEAFF; DNA: TGTGCCAGCAGAAAGGGACCTAACACTGAAGCTTTCTTT
D: TRBD1; V: TRBV5-1; J: TRBJ1-4; size: -; CDR3: CASSLVGGGEKLFF; DNA: TGCGCCAGCAGCTTGGTAGGGGGCGGTGAAAAACTGTTTTTT
D: TRBD1; V: TRBV18; J: TRBJ1-5; size: once; CDR3: CASSPGTGGPGQPQHF; DNA: TGTGCCAGCTCTCCTGGAACAGGGGGCCCTGGTCAGCCCCAGCATTTT
D: -; V: TRBV12-3/TRBV12-4; J: TRBJ1-2; size: -; CDR3: CASRLTPGYGYTF; DNA: TGTGCCAGCAGACTAACCCCAGGGTATGGCTACACCTTC
D: -; V: TRBV18; J: TRBJ1-2; size: -; CDR3: CASSPLEGQDFFRDYGYTF; DNA: TGTGCCAGCTCACCACTCGAAGGGCAGGATTTTTTTAGGGACTATGGCTACACCTTC
D: -; V: TRBV4-2; J: TRBJ1-1; size: -; CDR3: CASSNEGHLAFF; DNA: TGTGCCAGCAGCAACGAGGGACACCTAGCTTTCTTT
D: TRBD1; V: TRBV4-1; J: TRBJ1-5; size: -; CDR3: CASSPGTGPSRPQHF; DNA: TGCGCCAGCAGCCCTGGGACAGGCCCTTCACGGCCCCAGCATTTT
D: TRBD2; V: TRBV9; J: TRBJ2-3; size: -; CDR3: CASSVDSGGTDTQYF; DNA: TGTGCCAGCAGCGTAGATAGCGGGGGGACAGATACGCAGTATTTT
D: -; V: TRBV28; J: TRBJ1-5; size: once; CDR3: CASSFVYRDQPQHF; DNA: TGTGCCAGCAGTTTCGTGTACAGAGATCAGCCCCAGCATTTT
D: -; V: TRBV2; J: TRBJ1-5; size: -; CDR3: CASSTQGIGQPQHF; DNA: TGTGCCAGCAGTACCCAGGGAATCGGTCAGCCCCAGCATTTT
D: TRBD1; V: TRBV27; J: TRBJ1-4; size: -; CDR3: CASSRQPGQGFEKLFF; DNA: TGTGCCAGCAGTCGACAACCGGGACAGGGGTTTGAAAAACTGTTTTTT
D: -; V: TRBV6-5; J: TRBJ1-3; size: once; CDR3: CASSHGQSSGNTIYF; DNA: TGTGCCAGCAGTCACGGACAATCCTCTGGAAACACCATATATTTT
D: -; V: TRBV6-5; J: TRBJ2-5; size: -; CDR3: CASSYQLGETQYF; DNA: TGTGCCAGCAGTTACCAGCTGGGAGAGACCCAGTACTTC
D: TRBD1; V: TRBV19; J: TRBJ1-5; size: -; CDR3: CASSLDRENQPQHF; DNA: TGTGCCAGTAGTTTGGACAGGGAGAATCAGCCCCAGCATTTT
D: -; V: TRBV9; J: TRBJ2-2; size: -; CDR3: CASSVVGGELFF; DNA: TGTGCCAGCAGCGTAGTTGGCGGGGAGCTGTTTTTT
D: -; V: TRBV5-1; J: TRBJ1-6; size: -; CDR3: CASSRSLNSPLHF; DNA: TGCGCCAGCAGCCGAAGCCTGAATTCACCCCTCCACTTT
D: -; V: TRBV18; J: TRBJ2-7; size: -; CDR3: CASSPPSSYEQYF; DNA: TGTGCCAGCTCTCCCCCGTCCAGCTACGAGCAGTACTTC
D: TRBD1; V: TRBV2; J: TRBJ1-6; size: -; CDR3: CASRGTGTHLALNSPLHF; DNA: TGTGCCAGCAGGGGGACAGGGACCCACCTAGCCCTTAATTCACCCCTCCACTTT
D: -; V: TRBV28; J: TRBJ1-2; size: -; CDR3: CASSSARYGYTF; DNA: TGTGCCAGCAGTTCTGCCCGCTATGGCTACACCTTC
D: -; V: TRBV9; J: TRBJ2-3; size: -; CDR3: CASSVATLVEGVKTTDTQYF; DNA: TGTGCCAGCAGCGTAGCTACGTTGGTCGAGGGGGTGAAGACCACAGATACGCAGTATTTT
D: -; V: TRBV7-2; J: TRBJ1-2; size: once; CDR3: CASSFSNYGYTF; DNA: TGTGCCAGCAGCTTTAGTAACTATGGCTACACCTTC
D: -; V: TRBV6-5; J: TRBJ2-2; size: -; CDR3: CASSFLHRLPGGELFF; DNA: TGTGCCAGCAGTTTCCTACACCGGCTCCCAGGGGGGGAGCTGTTTTTT
D: TRBD1; V: TRBV30; J: TRBJ1-4; size: -; CDR3: CAWSRGQDEKLFF; DNA: TGTGCCTGGAGTCGGGGACAGGACGAAAAACTGTTTTTT
D: TRBD1; V: TRBV28; J: TRBJ1-2; size: once; CDR3: CASSENPGQGDVSYTF; DNA: TGTGCCAGCAGTGAAAATCCGGGACAGGGGGACGTAAGCTACACCTTC
D: TRBD1; V: TRBV6-2/TRBV6-3; J: TRBJ2-6; size: -; CDR3: CASSMTGSGANVLTF; DNA: TGTGCCAGCAGCATGACAGGGTCTGGGGCCAACGTCCTGACTTTC
D: -; V: TRBV19; J: TRBJ1-4; size: -; CDR3: CASSMLTATNEKLFF; DNA: TGTGCCAGTAGTATGCTGACAGCAACTAATGAAAAACTGTTTTTT
D: -; V: TRBV24-1; J: TRBJ2-5; size: -; CDR3: CATSDFRASSTNPQETQYF; DNA: TGTGCCACCAGTGACTTTAGGGCTAGCAGTACAAACCCTCAAGAGACCCAGTACTTC
D: TRBD1; V: TRBV5-5; J: TRBJ2-7; size: once; CDR3: CASRYPPGQGGFNEQYF; DNA: TGTGCCAGCAGATACCCCCCGGGACAGGGAGGTTTCAACGAGCAGTACTTC
D: -; V: TRBV2; J: TRBJ2-1; size: -; CDR3: CANQRLEQFF; DNA: TGTGCCAATCAACGGTTAGAGCAGTTCTTC
D: TRBD2; V: TRBV5-1; J: TRBJ2-5; size: -; CDR3: CASSGLAGGHGTQYF; DNA: TGCGCCAGCAGCGGACTAGCGGGGGGCCACGGGACCCAGTACTTC
D: -; V: TRBV5-1; J: TRBJ1-5; size: -; CDR3: CASSLAINQPQHF; DNA: TGCGCCAGCAGCTTGGCCATCAATCAGCCCCAGCATTTT
D: -; V: TRBV9; J: TRBJ1-5; size: -; CDR3: CASSVTGLLGQPQHF; DNA: TGTGCCAGCAGCGTGACGGGGCTACTTGGTCAGCCCCAGCATTTT
D: TRBD2; V: TRBV4-1; J: TRBJ2-1; size: -; CDR3: CASSPGLAGFLDEQFF; DNA: TGCGCCAGCAGCCCGGGACTAGCGGGATTTCTTGATGAGCAGTTCTTC
D: -; V: TRBV19; J: TRBJ1-5; size: -; CDR3: CASKKQGGIVQPQHF; DNA: TGTGCCAGTAAAAAACAGGGAGGGATCGTTCAGCCCCAGCATTTT
D: -; V: TRBV18; J: TRBJ1-6; size: -; CDR3: CASSPTPNSPLHF; DNA: TGTGCCAGCTCACCTACTCCCAATTCACCCCTCCACTTT
D: -; V: TRBV7-2; J: TRBJ2-6; size: -; CDR3: CASSLFGVAGANVLTF; DNA: TGTGCCAGCAGCTTATTCGGCGTGGCTGGGGCCAACGTCCTGACTTTC
D: -; V: TRBV28; J: TRBJ1-5; size: few; CDR3: CASRSRARGWHF; DNA: TGTGCCAGCAGGAGCAGGGCTCGCGGTTGGCATTTT
D: -; V: TRBV27; J: TRBJ2-5; size: -; CDR3: CASSLIANQETQYF; DNA: TGTGCCAGCAGTTTAATAGCGAACCAAGAGACCCAGTACTTC
D: -; V: TRBV7-3; J: TRBJ2-1; size: -; CDR3: CASSEGPPPYNEQFF; DNA: TGTGCCAGCAGCGAGGGGCCACCCCCCTACAATGAGCAGTTCTTC
D: -; V: TRBV18; J: TRBJ1-2; size: -; CDR3: CASSPQRTDQAYGYTF; DNA: TGTGCCAGCTCACCACAGAGGACCGACCAGGCCTATGGCTACACCTTC